This T cell receptor (beta chain) came from a study of beta chain features in type 1 diabetes. Study results and limitations: Across all four CD4+ subsets, people with type 1 diabetes showed modestly shorter TCRB CDR3s.

Expressed TCRB transcripts were sequenced because the isolated RNA had all been reverse transcribed beforehand. Profiling relied on immunoSEQ multiplex PCR, and the TCRdb table lists in-frame clones only, not all of them. The sample has 300,000 to 450,000 clones; around 10% are singletons. This clone has ten or more counts. Its antigen is still unknown. Other DNA sequences in the same sample also yield this CDR3. V was clipped by 3 bases and J by 6 bases, with 8 bases between them. This CDR3 comprises 12 residues. From germline, CDR1 is MDHEN and CDR2 SYDVKM. The specimen sequenced was central memory CD4+ T cells from blood. The TCR sequence derives from a man aged 30 to 39 with type 1 diabetes. The chain carries TRBV28 and TRBJ1-1; no reliable D call. CDR3 loop: CASSLLLAEAFF. CDR3 in DNA: TGTGCCAGCAGTTTGTTGCTCGCTGAAGCTTTCTTT.